This TCR beta chain was found in a study of early T cells in non-severe SARS-CoV-2 infection. One entry per CDR3 protein results from TCRdb running MiXCR on the 5' RACE reads. The sample holds roughly 64,000 distinct CDR3 sequences; about an eighth are singletons and the top ten take 4.2%. Points from the study as a whole: The matching step, a VDJdb search, favored anti-spike CD8 responses and missed private and CD4 specificities.

Turning to this clonotype: The antigen remains unidentified.

The CDR3 is 14 residues long. V lost 9 bases to trimming and J lost 0 bases; unmatched junction nucleotides: 6. Per germline, CDR1 SGHRS and CDR2 YFSETQ. The source is an adult who was a healthcare worker with PCR-confirmed SARS-CoV-2 infection or an uninfected control (not recorded which). The sample taken for sequencing was whole blood. The V gene is TRBV5-1, the J gene TRBJ2-3, with TRBD1 matching 8 bases. CDR3 protein: CATRQGPSTDTQYF. The CDR3 coding sequence is TGCGCCACCCGACAGGGGCCAAGCACAGATACGCAGTATTTT.